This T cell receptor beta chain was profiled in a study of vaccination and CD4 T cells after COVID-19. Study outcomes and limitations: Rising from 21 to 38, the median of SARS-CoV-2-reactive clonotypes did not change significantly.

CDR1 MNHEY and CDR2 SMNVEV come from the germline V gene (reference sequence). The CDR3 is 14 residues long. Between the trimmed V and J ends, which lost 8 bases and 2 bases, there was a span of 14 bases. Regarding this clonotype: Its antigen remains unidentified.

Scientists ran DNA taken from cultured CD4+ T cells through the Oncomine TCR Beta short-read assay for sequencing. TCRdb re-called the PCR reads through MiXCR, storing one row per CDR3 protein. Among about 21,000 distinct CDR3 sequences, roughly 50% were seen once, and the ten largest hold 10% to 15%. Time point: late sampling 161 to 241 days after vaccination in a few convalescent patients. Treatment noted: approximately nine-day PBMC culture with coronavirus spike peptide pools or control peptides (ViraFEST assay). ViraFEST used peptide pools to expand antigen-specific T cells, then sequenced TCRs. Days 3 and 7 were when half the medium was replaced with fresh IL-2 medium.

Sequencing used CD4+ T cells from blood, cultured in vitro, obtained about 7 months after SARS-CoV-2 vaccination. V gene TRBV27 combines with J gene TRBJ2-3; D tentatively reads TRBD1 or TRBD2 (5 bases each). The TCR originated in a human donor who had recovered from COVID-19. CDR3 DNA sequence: TGTGCCAGCGGAAGCGCAGGGACCACAGATACGCAGTATTTT. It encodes CASGSAGTTDTQYF.